This T cell receptor beta chain originates from a study of regulatory T cells in long-lasting Graves disease. Researchers made TCR beta libraries by using iRepertoire HTBI primers and running Arm-PCR on CDR3 regions. TCRdb re-analysed the multiplex PCR reads in MiXCR, keeping a single row per CDR3 protein. Seen here are 400,000 to 500,000 distinct CDR3 sequences, about 15% observed once, and the top ten hold approximately 19%. Time point given: newly diagnosed GD, antithyroid drugs for less than 3 months. RNA from PBMCs was the source of the TCR library. These data are also associated with another study on T cells in Graves' hyperthyroidism and ophthalmopathy. That work adds: A lack of ophthalmopathy progression within 18 months defined stable Graves' hyperthyroidism.

This specimen consisted of peripheral blood mononuclear cells (PBMCs), obtained at new diagnosis, from a patient treated with antithyroid drugs. This clonotype originated in a woman between 50 and 59 years old with Graves disease.

In DNA, the CDR3 is TGCGCCGCCAGAACTGGGGGTGAGCAGTTCTTC. Residues: CAARTGGEQFF. The genes are TRBV10-2 and TRBJ2-1; D could derive from TRBD1 or TRBD2 (5 bases each). The CDR3 runs to 11 residues. The germline V gene has CDR1 WSHSY and CDR2 SAAADI. V was shortened by 11 bases and J by 9 bases, with 14 bases between the two germline ends.